This T cell receptor (beta chain) was captured in a study of blood T cell repertoires in COVID-19. Study at large: The samples span acute and convalescent COVID-19 from the United States, Italy and Spain. In each case, the material was cDNA or gDNA derived from T cells, B-cell-depleted T cells, or PBMCs.

V lost 2 bases, J lost 7 bases, and 18 bases lay in between. CDR3 length: 15 amino acids. Germline values: CDR1 SEHNR, CDR2 FQNEAQ (reference sequence). In the original workflow: Using reference gene primer amplification, nucleated cell counts were estimated. Here immunoSEQ multiplex PCR was the method, and the copy in TCRdb shows in-frame clones only, minus some. V and J calls and clone size follow that table, whereas D and trimming were derived from the DNA. The table lists under 250,000 clones, around 80% of them singletons, with less than 3.5% in the top ten. This chain joins TRBV7-9 and TRBJ2-7, with D possibly being TRBD2 (5 bases). The source is a man between 50 and 59 years old with active or convalescent COVID-19. Sample: peripheral blood. The CDR3: CASSLMAVRTGEQYF. The CDR3 bases are TGTGCCAGCAGCTTAATGGCAGTCCGAACGGGGGAGCAGTACTTC.